One and the same sample provided the 2 T cell receptor beta chains below, sequenced in a study of blood T cell repertoires in COVID-19. TCRdb's copy holds only in-frame clones and misses some; the assay was immunoSEQ multiplex PCR. Counted here are hundreds of thousands of clones, 83% occurring once; the ten biggest clones make up about 4.6%. The sample was PBMCs or T cells enriched from blood (not recorded which). These receptors all come from a woman in her forties or fifties who had been exposed to COVID-19.

The chain recombines TRBV19 with TRBJ2-3; a possible D gene is TRBD2 (5 bases). The length of the CDR3 is 14 residues. Germline V gene lookup returns CDR1 LNHDA and CDR2 SQIVND (reference sequence). Trimming took 3 bases from V and 1 from J, leaving 8 bases between them. CDR3: CASSMAGGTDTQYF. CDR3 in DNA: TGTGCCAGTAGTATGGCGGGCGGCACAGATACGCAGTATTTT. The complete variable domain, with remaining parts taken from reference TRBV19 and TRBJ2-3, reads DGGITQSPKYLFRKEGQNVTLSCEQNLNHDAMYWYRQDPGQGLRLIYYSQIVNDFQKGDIAEGYSVSREKKESFPLTVTSAQKNPTAFYLCASSMAGGTDTQYFGPGTRLTVL.

This clone was picked up a small number of times. The chain uses TRBV7-3 and TRBJ2-7, with D possibly matching TRBD1 (5 bases). The CDR3 is 13 amino acids. Looked up from germline, CDR1 is SGHTA and CDR2 is FQGTGA. V was shortened by 0 bases and J by 2 bases, with 5 bases between the two germline ends. This CDR3 is CASSLTGAYEQYF. In DNA form, the CDR3 reads TGTGCCAGCAGCTTAACAGGGGCCTACGAGCAGTACTTC.